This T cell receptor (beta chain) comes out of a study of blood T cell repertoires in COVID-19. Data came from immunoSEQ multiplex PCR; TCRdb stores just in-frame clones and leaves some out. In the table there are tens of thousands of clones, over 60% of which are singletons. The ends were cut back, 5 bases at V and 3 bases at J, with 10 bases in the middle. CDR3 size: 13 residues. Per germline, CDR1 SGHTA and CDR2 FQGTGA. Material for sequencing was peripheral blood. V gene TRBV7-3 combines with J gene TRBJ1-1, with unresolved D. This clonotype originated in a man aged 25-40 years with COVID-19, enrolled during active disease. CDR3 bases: TGTGCCAGCAGCGTAAACCAGGACACTGAAGCTTTCTTT. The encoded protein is CASSVNQDTEAFF.